A selection of T cell receptor beta chains follows, all from one sample in a study of blood T cell repertoires in COVID-19. Produced via immunoSEQ multiplex PCR; TCRdb's table is partial and in-frame only. The sample includes approximately 170,000 clones, around 83% seen only once; the top ten take approximately 18%. Material for sequencing was peripheral blood. These receptors were obtained from a woman in her 70s who had recovered from COVID-19. The CDR3 runs from the conserved cysteine through the conserved F or W. A D gene is named only where the DNA matches it firmly. Not all rows give a size; the values are once, few, many and, for expanded clones, a class.

d_call clone_size j_call cdr3_length v_call cdr3_aa cdr3_nt
. . TRBJ2-7 11 TRBV7-9 CASSFSYEQYF TGTGCCAGCAGCTTTTCATACGAGCAGTACTTC
. . TRBJ1-5 14 TRBV27 CASSLGGLNQPQHF TGTGCCAGCAGTTTAGGAGGGCTAAATCAGCCCCAGCATTTT
TRBD2 . TRBJ2-7 17 TRBV28 CASRAPSWAGGPNEQYF TGTGCCAGCAGGGCTCCCTCCTGGGCGGGAGGGCCCAACGAGCAGTACTTC
. . TRBJ2-5 14 TRBV3-1/TRBV3-2 CASSQEWQQETQYF TGTGCCAGCAGCCAAGAGTGGCAGCAAGAGACCCAGTACTTC
. . TRBJ2-1 13 TRBV19 CASSRGNENEQFF TGTGCCAGTAGCCGCGGAAATGAAAATGAGCAGTTCTTC
. . TRBJ2-7 15 TRBV29-1 CSVGTGQYRPYEQYF TGCAGCGTTGGCACCGGACAGTACAGACCCTACGAGCAGTACTTC
. . TRBJ2-2 15 TRBV11-3 CASSSGGPESGELFF TGTGCCAGCAGCTCCGGAGGGCCAGAGTCCGGGGAGCTGTTTTTT
. . TRBJ1-2 12 TRBV12-3/TRBV12-4 CASSPRPYGYTF TGTGCCAGCAGTCCGCGCCCGTATGGCTACACCTTC
TRBD1 once TRBJ1-2 14 TRBV30 CAWSADRGRVGYTF TGTGCCTGGAGTGCCGACAGGGGGCGGGTTGGCTACACCTTC
. . TRBJ2-3 13 TRBV12-3/TRBV12-4 CASSGTAWGTQYF TGTGCCAGCAGTGGGACTGCGTGGGGTACGCAGTATTTT
. . TRBJ2-5 14 TRBV3-1/TRBV3-2 CASSQGPMWETQYF TGTGCCAGCAGCCAAGGCCCTATGTGGGAGACCCAGTACTTC
. . TRBJ1-1 13 TRBV29-1 CSVWAVMNTEAFF TGCAGCGTTTGGGCCGTTATGAACACTGAAGCTTTCTTT
. . TRBJ1-2 12 TRBV11-2 CASSPLNYGYTF TGTGCCAGCAGCCCTCTGAACTATGGCTACACCTTC
TRBD1 . TRBJ1-1 14 TRBV18 CASSPGTGATEAFF TGTGCCAGCTCACCCGGGACAGGGGCCACTGAAGCTTTCTTT
. . TRBJ1-1 12 TRBV2 CASIKQNTEAFF TGTGCCAGCATTAAACAGAACACTGAAGCTTTCTTT
. once TRBJ1-1 13 TRBV7-9 CASSPEAGTEAFF TGTGCCAGCAGCCCAGAGGCGGGCACTGAAGCTTTCTTT
TRBD1 . TRBJ1-2 14 TRBV10-3 CAISRTGQNYGYTF TGTGCCATCAGCCGGACAGGGCAGAACTATGGCTACACCTTC
. once TRBJ1-2 14 TRBV5-5 CASSLGGGQYGYTF TGTGCCAGCAGCTTGGGGGGTGGACAGTATGGCTACACCTTC
TRBD1 . TRBJ1-4 18 TRBV7-9 CASSLVGGGGTRNEKLFF TGTGCCAGCAGCTTAGTCGGTGGAGGGGGCACCCGAAATGAAAAACTGTTTTTT
. . TRBJ1-1 14 TRBV3-1/TRBV3-2 CASSQWQGGTEAFF TGTGCCAGCAGCCAGTGGCAGGGCGGCACTGAAGCTTTCTTT
TRBD1 . TRBJ2-5 14 TRBV9 CASSPQTGGETQYF TGTGCCAGCAGCCCCCAGACAGGGGGAGAGACCCAGTACTTC
. . TRBJ1-5 12 TRBV10-3 CAIRSEGQPQHF TGTGCCATCAGGTCAGAGGGACAGCCCCAGCATTTT
. . TRBJ2-1 19 TRBV21-1 CASSPPGLATLSSYNEQFF TGTGCCAGCAGCCCCCCGGGACTAGCGACCCTAAGCTCCTACAATGAGCAGTTCTTC
TRBD1 . TRBJ1-2 14 TRBV6-5 CASRSQGMGYGYTF TGTGCCAGCAGGTCACAGGGGATGGGCTATGGCTACACCTTC
. . TRBJ1-5 16 TRBV7-2 CASSSQTRQPNQPQHF TGTGCCAGCAGCTCCCAAACCCGACAGCCAAATCAGCCCCAGCATTTT
. . TRBJ1-5 13 TRBV10-3 CAISDVGGGSQHF TGTGCCATCAGTGACGTGGGAGGCGGGTCCCAGCATTTT
. . TRBJ1-6 14 TRBV6-6 CASSRGVAGSPLHF TGTGCCAGCAGTCGCGGGGTTGCGGGTTCGCCCCTCCACTTT
TRBD1 . TRBJ1-2 14 TRBV10-3 CAIRTDRGVEGYTF TGTGCCATCAGGACCGACAGGGGGGTTGAGGGCTACACCTTC
. few TRBJ1-1 13 TRBV6-2/TRBV6-3 CASSYSRQTEAFF TGTGCCAGCAGTTACTCCCGACAGACTGAAGCTTTCTTT
TRBD1 . TRBJ1-4 18 TRBV28 CASSSLLELTGTNEKLFF TGTGCCAGCAGCTCCTTACTCGAACTGACAGGGACTAATGAAAAACTGTTTTTT
TRBD2 . TRBJ2-1 15 TRBV6-6 CASRRGGVVGYEQFF TGTGCCAGCAGGCGGGGGGGGGTTGTTGGATATGAGCAGTTCTTC
. . TRBJ2-3 17 TRBV7-6 CATGSSGRRGTPDTQYF TGTGCCACCGGCTCAAGCGGGCGGCGTGGGACGCCAGATACGCAGTATTTT
TRBD1 . TRBJ2-2 14 TRBV3-1/TRBV3-2 CASTYRGQGGELFF TGTGCCAGCACCTACAGGGGGCAGGGCGGGGAGCTGTTTTTT
TRBD2 . TRBJ2-1 14 TRBV7-3 CASSLASGYNEQFF TGTGCCAGCAGCTTGGCTAGCGGCTACAATGAGCAGTTCTTC
. . TRBJ2-2 17 TRBV1 CTSSQGRGFLHTGELFF TGCACCAGCAGCCAGGGCAGGGGCTTCCTACACACCGGGGAGCTGTTTTTT
. . TRBJ1-4 15 TRBV7-9 CASSLPKPFREKLFF TGTGCCAGCAGCTTACCGAAGCCGTTTCGAGAAAAACTGTTTTTT
. once TRBJ2-2 15 TRBV7-9 CASRADNPGTGELFF TGTGCCAGCAGGGCTGACAATCCGGGGACCGGGGAGCTGTTTTTT
TRBD1 . TRBJ1-1 14 TRBV3-1/TRBV3-2 CASSPYQGGTEAFF TGTGCCAGCAGCCCATACCAGGGGGGCACTGAAGCTTTCTTT
. . TRBJ2-5 13 TRBV5-1 CASSARGSATQYF TGCGCCAGCAGCGCTAGGGGCTCTGCGACCCAGTACTTC
. few TRBJ1-2 15 TRBV27 CASSLVAAGSYGYTF TGTGCCAGCAGTTTAGTGGCGGCCGGGAGCTATGGCTACACCTTC
. once TRBJ2-1 15 TRBV11-3 CASSLGSETYNEQFF TGTGCCAGCAGCTTAGGCTCGGAGACCTACAATGAGCAGTTCTTC
. . TRBJ2-4 16 TRBV11-3 CASSPGPGGTKNIQYF TGTGCCAGCAGCCCTGGTCCCGGGGGAACCAAAAACATTCAGTACTTC
. . TRBJ1-4 16 TRBV5-1 CASSLRWATTNEKLFF TGCGCCAGCAGCTTGCGTTGGGCCACCACTAATGAAAAACTGTTTTTT
. . TRBJ1-6 13 TRBV5-1 CASSLSYNSPLHF TGCGCCAGCAGCTTGTCATATAATTCACCCCTCCACTTT
TRBD1 . TRBJ1-6 15 TRBV5-1 CASSPRGPYNSPLHF TGCGCCAGCAGCCCCAGGGGGCCCTATAATTCACCCCTCCACTTT
TRBD1 . TRBJ2-7 16 TRBV2 CASSRDRRQSSYEQYF TGTGCCAGCAGTCGGGACAGGCGGCAGTCCTCCTACGAGCAGTACTTC
TRBD1 . TRBJ2-3 16 TRBV6-5 CASSYAGQGGADTQYF TGTGCCAGCAGTTACGCGGGACAGGGAGGGGCAGATACGCAGTATTTT
. . TRBJ2-2 16 TRBV9 CASSVRGAVNTGELFF TGTGCCAGCAGCGTACGCGGAGCAGTGAACACCGGGGAGCTGTTTTTT